Listed here are 29 T cell receptor beta chains from one sample, sequenced in a study of control samples from healthy donors and cancer patients. Using immunoSEQ multiplex PCR, the repertoire was profiled, and TCRdb retains in-frame clones only, with some absent. The data show about 86,000 clones, 90% to 95% seen once. Source material: blood. The receptors stem from a woman in her 30s in good health.

V and J are TRBV23-1 and TRBJ2-3; the match to TRBD2 covers 13 bases. TRBV23-1 is known as an ORF, though its function is uncertain. The CDR3 length is 24 residues. V dropped 3 bases and J dropped 3; count of bases not matched to a gene: 27. The CDR3 region has the DNA TGCGCCAGCAGTCAGGGGACCAGGGGACCCGGACTAGCGGGAGTGGCCAAAGGGACAGATACGCAGTATTTT. It specifies CASSQGTRGPGLAGVAKGTDTQYF.

This clone was observed a single time. The gene calls are TRBV10-1 and TRBJ2-3, with 7 bases matching TRBD2. In germline, CDR1 is WNHNN, CDR2 SYGVQD (reference sequence). The V segment lost 6 bases and the J segment 0 bases; nucleotides outside the gene matches: 3. The length of the CDR3 is 14 residues. The CDR3 nucleotides are TGCGCCAGCAGAGTGGGAGGGAGCACAGATACGCAGTATTTT. This codes for CASRVGGSTDTQYF.

This chain links TRBV24-1 with TRBJ1-1; TRBD1 might be the D (5 bases). The V and J ends lost 0 bases and 5 bases respectively, with 24 bases between them. Germline CDR1 reads KGHDR; CDR2 reads SFDVKD. This CDR3 region has 19 residues. This chain's CDR3 is CATSDLQSAMGRGFTEAFF. The CDR3 bases are TGTGCCACCAGTGATTTGCAGTCCGCGATGGGACGGGGGTTTACTGAAGCTTTCTTT.

The CDR3 loop is CASSLGMDETQYF. Written as DNA, the CDR3 is TGCGCCAGCAGCTTGGGCATGGACGAGACCCAGTACTTC. The V and J genes are TRBV5-1 and TRBJ2-5; D not resolved. This CDR3 contains 13 residues. Germline V CDR1 and CDR2: SGHRS, YFSETQ. Trimming left V 0 bases short and J 5 bases short, with 8 bases between.

In DNA, the CDR3 is TGTGCCAGTAGCGGTACAGGGGGCAATTCACCCCTCCACTTT. Encoded protein: CASSGTGGNSPLHF. The chain is built from TRBV19 and TRBJ1-6; 9 bases are a match to TRBD1. The CDR3 extends over 14 amino acids. CDR1 is LNHDA and CDR2 is SQIVND in the germline V gene (reference sequence). V dropped 6 bases and J dropped 7; count of bases not matched to a gene: 4.

This clone was recorded only once. The rearrangement joins TRBV24-1 to TRBJ2-5, with D perhaps matching TRBD1 (5 bases). The CDR3 length is 16 residues. V lost 3 bases and J lost 3, with 16 bases in between. Looked up from germline, CDR1 is KGHDR and CDR2 is SFDVKD. The chain's CDR3 is CATSDPTVGRKETQYF. DNA of the CDR3: TGTGCCACCAGTGATCCAACAGTGGGGCGGAAAGAGACCCAGTACTTC.

The V and J genes are TRBV6-2 or TRBV6-3 and TRBJ1-6, with D perhaps TRBD1 (5 bases). This CDR3 has 16 residues. Trimming stripped 2 bases from V and 7 bases from J, with 15 bases between. Germline CDR1 is MNHEY and CDR2 is SVGEGT. The CDR3 here is CASSYSRVYPNSPLHF. DNA for the CDR3: TGTGCCAGCAGTTACAGCAGGGTATACCCGAATTCACCCCTCCACTTT.

V and J are TRBV28 and TRBJ1-1, with unresolved D. The CDR3 covers 15 residues. The germline V gene encodes CDR1 MDHEN and CDR2 SYDVKM. V gave up 4 bases and J gave up 2 bases, with 14 bases separating them. This CDR3 reads CASSSLWTGNTEAFF. CDR3 bases: TGTGCCAGCAGTTCGTTATGGACGGGAAACACTGAAGCTTTCTTT.

The rearrangement links TRBV9 to TRBJ2-2, with no clear D. The CDR3 sequence is 16 residues long. Germline lookup yields CDR1 SGDLS and CDR2 YYNGEE. V lost 1 base and J 1 base, leaving 11 bases between the germline ends. The chain's CDR3 is CASSVQVSQNTGELFF. The CDR3 DNA sequence: TGTGCCAGCAGCGTACAAGTAAGCCAGAACACCGGGGAGCTGTTTTTT.

Worth noting for this clone: The sample has other DNA sequences that encode this CDR3 too. V is TRBV5-1 and J is TRBJ1-4; D unresolved. The V end lost 0 bases, the J end lost 2 bases, and 5 bases lay between the germline ends. The V gene's germline CDR1 is SGHRS and CDR2 YFSETQ. This CDR3 region has 14 residues. CDR3 protein: CASSLDSTNEKLFF. CDR3 bases: TGCGCCAGCAGCTTGGACAGTACTAATGAAAAACTGTTTTTT. Full variable domain (rest looked up from reference TRBV5-1 and TRBJ1-4): KAGVTQTPRYLIKTRGQQVTLSCSPISGHRSVSWYQQTPGQGLQFLFEYFSETQRNKGNFPGRFSGRQFSNSRSEMNVSTLELGDSALYLCASSLDSTNEKLFFGSGTQLSVL.

The rearrangement uses TRBV18 and TRBJ1-1; D unclear. The CDR3 runs 14 residues. Germline V gene sequence: CDR1 KGHSH, CDR2 LQKENI. V was cut by 3 bases and J by 1 base, with 9 bases left in between. The CDR3 nucleotides are TGTGCCAGCTCACCGGATACTCCGAACACTGAAGCTTTCTTT. It specifies CASSPDTPNTEAFF.

The chain has TRBV5-1 and TRBJ1-1; no clear D gene. CDR1 is SGHRS, CDR2 YFSETQ, per germline. Between the trimmed V and J ends, which lost 4 bases and 0 bases, there was a span of 10 bases. The CDR3 spans 14 residues. For the CDR3, the DNA is TGCGCCAGCAGCAGGGCCACCATGAACACTGAAGCTTTCTTT. This encodes CASSRATMNTEAFF.

The rearrangement uses TRBV2 and TRBJ1-2, with D possibly being TRBD1 (5 bases). Trimming removed 2 bases from V and 6 bases from J, with 13 bases in between. Per the germline V gene, CDR1 is SNHLY and CDR2 is FYNNEI. The CDR3 is 14 amino acids. In DNA form, the CDR3 reads TGTGCCAGCAGTGAACTGGGCAGGGTTGATGGCTACACCTTC. Its translation: CASSELGRVDGYTF.

This chain joins TRBV19 and TRBJ1-4; possible D gene TRBD1, 5 bases. V was cut by 4 bases and J by 5 bases, with 14 bases left in between. This CDR3 has 15 amino acids. In germline, CDR1 is LNHDA, CDR2 SQIVND (reference sequence). The DNA for the CDR3 is TGTGCCAGTAGTAGATTCGGGACCCTCAATGAAAAACTGTTTTTT. Residues: CASSRFGTLNEKLFF.

The chain has TRBV7-9 and TRBJ2-1, with 12 bases fitting TRBD2. This CDR3 is built from 16 residues. V lost 1 base, J lost 10 bases, and 8 bases stayed unmatched. The germline V gene has CDR1 SEHNR and CDR2 FQNEAQ (reference sequence). CDR3 residues: CASSLDTVLAGGEQFF. CDR3 bases: TGTGCCAGCAGCTTAGATACCGTACTAGCGGGAGGCGAGCAGTTCTTC.

The CDR3 sequence: CAISTSGYTDTQYF. The DNA of the CDR3 is TGTGCCATCAGTACTAGCGGATACACAGATACGCAGTATTTT. The chain links TRBV10-3 to TRBJ2-3; 8 bases line up with TRBD2. Germline CDR1 is ENHRY and CDR2 is SYGVKD. The CDR3 length is 14 residues. Trimming cost V 5 bases and J 2 bases; bases outside gene matches: 3.

This clone was seen a handful of times. The chain carries TRBV19 and TRBJ2-5, with a weak D call TRBD1 (5 bases). The CDR3 contains 14 residues. Germline-derived CDR1 and CDR2 are LNHDA and SQIVND (reference sequence). The V gene lost 6 bases and the J gene lost 5 bases, with 16 bases spanning the gap. The chain's CDR3 is CASSSTQAGETQYF. The DNA of the CDR3 is TGTGCCAGTAGCTCTACACAGGCTGGGGAGACCCAGTACTTC.

The gene calls are TRBV7-8 and TRBJ2-3; 9 nucleotides align to TRBD2. The CDR3 is 15 amino acids. In germline, CDR1 is SGHVS, CDR2 FQNEAQ. The V and J ends lost 2 bases and 1 base, in that order; junction bases with no gene match: 1. CDR3 residues: CASSLPSGGTDTQYF. CDR3 sequence (DNA): TGTGCCAGCAGCTTACCTAGCGGGGGCACAGATACGCAGTATTTT.

J is TRBJ1-5 and V is TRBV6-5; a possible D gene is TRBD1 (5 bases). V was trimmed by 6 bases and J by 0 bases, leaving 12 bases between them. Germline V gene data show CDR1 as MNHEY and CDR2 as SVGAGI. CDR3 length equals 15 residues. The CDR3 coding sequence is TGTGCCAGCAGAGCCTGGGGGGATAGCAATCAGCCCCAGCATTTT. Protein product: CASRAWGDSNQPQHF.

This clone has only one observation. This chain uses TRBV9 with TRBJ2-3, with 10 bases matching TRBD1. CDR1 and CDR2 from the germline V gene are SGDLS and YYNGEE. The CDR3 is 16 residues long. V lost 4 bases, J lost 8 bases, and 13 bases stayed unmatched. The CDR3 coding sequence is TGTGCCAGCAGCCCAAGGACAGGGGGTATTGTTAGTACGCAGTATTTT. Its translation: CASSPRTGGIVSTQYF. Full variable domain (outside the CDR3, taken from reference TRBV9 and TRBJ2-3): DSGVTQTPKHLITATGQRVTLRCSPRSGDLSVYWYQQSLDQGLQFLIQYYNGEERAKGNILERFSAQQFPDLHSELNLSSLELGDSALYFCASSPRTGGIVSTQYFGPGTRLTVL.

V gene TRBV9 combines with J gene TRBJ1-6; D uncertain. The CDR3 covers 14 residues. The germline CDR1 and CDR2 sequences are SGDLS and YYNGEE. Trimming took off 0 bases at V and 9 bases at J, with 10 bases between the two ends. The chain's CDR3 is CASSVGRVGSPLHF. CDR3 in DNA: TGTGCCAGCAGCGTAGGTAGGGTAGGTTCACCCCTCCACTTT.

This sequence joins TRBV6-5 and TRBJ1-5, with D perhaps TRBD1 (6 bases). Germline V gene sequence: CDR1 MNHEY, CDR2 SVGAGI. V gave up 6 bases and J gave up 6 bases, with 15 bases separating them. CDR3 length equals 14 residues. The DNA of the CDR3 is TGTGCCAGCAGGCAGGGGTCTCACAGTCAGCCCCAGCATTTT. It translates to CASRQGSHSQPQHF.

As regards this clone: Other DNA sequences from this sample encode an identical CDR3 as well. The chain links TRBV6-5 to TRBJ1-5; unclear D gene. Germline V lookup: CDR1 MNHEY, CDR2 SVGAGI. The germline V and J ends were trimmed by 2 bases and 7 bases, with 12 bases remaining between them. This CDR3 has 14 amino acids. The CDR3 here is CASSYRVGYQPQHF. CDR3 coding DNA: TGTGCCAGCAGTTACCGAGTAGGGTACCAGCCCCAGCATTTT.

This chain uses TRBV5-1 with TRBJ2-3; TRBD2 agrees at 10 bases. The CDR3 totals 17 residues. The V and J ends lost 0 bases and 1 base, in that order; junction bases with no gene match: 5. Germline CDR1 is SGHRS and CDR2 is YFSETQ. CDR3 in amino acids: CASSLGASGSGTDTQYF. The CDR3 DNA is TGCGCCAGCAGCTTGGGGGCTAGCGGGAGCGGCACAGATACGCAGTATTTT.

The V and J genes are TRBV14 and TRBJ1-1; D is unresolved. Germline V gene lookup returns CDR1 SGHDN and CDR2 FVKESK. The CDR3 has 13 amino acids. The germline V and J ends were trimmed by 2 bases and 1 base, with 5 bases remaining between them. CDR3 region: CASSQLRNTEAFF. CDR3 nucleotide sequence: TGTGCCAGCAGCCAACTCAGGAACACTGAAGCTTTCTTT.

The chain is built from TRBV28 and TRBJ1-2; 8 bases agree with TRBD1. The CDR3 loop spans 12 amino acids. V shed 7 bases, J shed 4 bases, and the junction held 2 bases outside the gene matches. Germline V gives CDR1 MDHEN, CDR2 SYDVKM. The DNA of the CDR3 is TGTGCCAGCACAGGGGGCAGCTATGGCTACACCTTC. Its translation: CASTGGSYGYTF.

CDR3 coding DNA: TGTGCCAGCAGCCGCCGGGGGAAAGGGCCCCAAGAGACCCAGTACTTC. It codes for CASSRRGKGPQETQYF. The chain recombines TRBV7-3 with TRBJ2-5, with D possibly matching TRBD2 (6 bases). Germline-derived CDR1 and CDR2 are SGHTA and FQGTGA. The CDR3 loop spans 16 amino acids. The V end was cut by 5 bases, the J end by 1 base, with 17 bases between.

The chain uses TRBV9 and TRBJ2-2, with 9 nucleotides matching TRBD2. Germline assignment: CDR1 SGDLS and CDR2 YYNGEE. The CDR3 sequence is 15 residues long. J lost 6 bases, V lost 4 bases, and 7 bases had no gene match. In DNA, the CDR3 is TGTGCCAGCAGCACCTTAGCGGGAGTGGCCGGGGAGCTGTTTTTT. Translating it yields CASSTLAGVAGELFF.

V gene TRBV9 combines with J gene TRBJ2-1, with TRBD2 as a possible D gene (6 bases). Germline lookup yields CDR1 SGDLS and CDR2 YYNGEE. CDR3 size: 15 residues. Trimming left V 3 bases short and J 0 bases short, with 10 bases between. CDR3 nucleotide sequence: TGTGCCAGCAGCGGGGGAGGTGGCTCCTACAATGAGCAGTTCTTC. As protein: CASSGGGGSYNEQFF. Filled out from reference TRBV9 and TRBJ2-1, the complete variable domain reads DSGVTQTPKHLITATGQRVTLRCSPRSGDLSVYWYQQSLDQGLQFLIQYYNGEERAKGNILERFSAQQFPDLHSELNLSSLELGDSALYFCASSGGGGSYNEQFFGPGTRLTVL.